These 31 T cell receptor beta chains were all obtained from the same sample, sequenced in a study of shared clonotypes between healthy human individuals. Repertoires were generated with immunoSEQ multiplex PCR, while TCRdb's copy carries only in-frame clones and drops some. The sample holds 2 million to 2.5 million clones, 90% to 95% seen once. Sequencing was performed on naive CD4+ T cells from PBMCs. Subset meaning: CD45RA+ positively selected. The receptors were sampled from a man aged 18 to 35 in good health. Some clones in this sample may be carry-over from other donors' samples.

A word on this clone: The sample holds other DNA sequences that translate to the same CDR3. V is TRBV9 and J is TRBJ2-3; the D call may be TRBD1 or TRBD2 (5 bases each). V lost 4 bases and J 0 bases, leaving 9 bases between the germline ends. The CDR3 runs 14 residues. Germline CDR1 SGDLS, CDR2 YYNGEE. DNA of the CDR3: TGTGCCAGCAGCCGGGGCCCAAGCACAGATACGCAGTATTTT. Its translation is CASSRGPSTDTQYF.

The chain recombines TRBV9 with TRBJ2-2; D remains unclear. CDR1 is SGDLS, CDR2 YYNGEE, per germline. Trimming removed 1 base at V and 3 bases at J, with 1 base between. The CDR3 extends over 12 amino acids. The CDR3 DNA follows: TGTGCCAGCAGCGTATACACCGGGGAGCTGTTTTTT. This translates into CASSVYTGELFF.

This clone was found once. The V call is TRBV29-1, the J call TRBJ1-2; D is perhaps TRBD1 (6 bases). Trimming pared 5 bases from V and 3 bases from J, leaving 16 bases between. CDR3 length: 14 amino acids. Germline loops: CDR1 SQVTM, CDR2 ANQGSEA. CDR3 nucleotide sequence: TGCAGCGTTAAGAAGAGGGGGGTGGACTATGGCTACACCTTC. Protein sequence: CSVKKRGVDYGYTF.

Points on this clone: The junction differs from germline at one of its ends, possibly a read error. This chain joins TRBV6-1 and TRBJ1-1; D unclear. This CDR3 comprises 13 residues. Germline V gene data show CDR1 as MNHNS and CDR2 as SASEGT. The CDR3 protein is CASSEGMETEAFF. For the CDR3, the DNA is TGTGCCAGCAGCGAAGGGATGGAAACTGAAGCTTTCTTT.

V is TRBV9 and J is TRBJ2-5; D not resolved. Germline V gene sequence: CDR1 SGDLS, CDR2 YYNGEE. The CDR3 sequence is 15 residues long. Trimming took off 4 bases at V and 2 bases at J, with 15 bases between the two ends. CDR3 nucleotides: TGTGCCAGCAGCCCCCGGATCCAACCTCAAGAGACCCAGTACTTC. Translation: CASSPRIQPQETQYF.

V usage is TRBV5-6 and J usage is TRBJ2-2, with D possibly being TRBD2 (5 bases). The CDR3 has 16 amino acids. V shed 6 bases and J shed 3 bases, with 18 bases lying between them. The germline V gene encodes CDR1 SGHDT and CDR2 YYEEEE. The CDR3 here is CASTPGERVYTGELFF. The CDR3 coding sequence is TGTGCCAGCACCCCCGGGGAGCGAGTTTACACCGGGGAGCTGTTTTTT.

The chain links TRBV7-2 to TRBJ2-6; D unclear. The CDR3 sequence is 13 residues long. V dropped 2 bases and J dropped 14 bases, with 13 bases sitting between them. Germline V CDR1 and CDR2: SGHTA, FQGNSA. The CDR3 region is CASSLTVLNLLTF. CDR3 DNA: TGTGCCAGCAGCTTAACCGTACTTAACCTCCTGACTTTC.

This clone appeared a single time. CDR3 amino acids: CASSEREAKNIQYF. In DNA, the CDR3 is TGTGCCAGCAGTGAAAGGGAAGCCAAAAACATTCAGTACTTC. The chain joins TRBV2 to TRBJ2-4; D remains unclear. Germline V gene sequence: CDR1 SNHLY, CDR2 FYNNEI. The V and J ends lost 2 bases and 0 bases respectively, with 5 bases between them. The CDR3 has 14 amino acids.

This clone has a single count. This chain joins TRBV7-3 and TRBJ2-1, with D tentatively TRBD1 (5 bases). This CDR3 is 16 amino acids long. Germline values: CDR1 SGHTA, CDR2 FQGTGA. Trimming cost V 5 bases and J 0 bases, with 14 bases left between them. CDR3 in DNA: TGTGCCAGCAGCCCCCAGGGTGGGAACTCCTACAATGAGCAGTTCTTC. Its translation: CASSPQGGNSYNEQFF.

This clone was detected only once. This sequence joins TRBV11-2 and TRBJ1-2; D is unclear. Germline V gene data show CDR1 as SGHAT and CDR2 as FQNNGV. The CDR3 sequence is 12 residues long. Deletions cut 6 bases from V and 8 bases from J, with 13 bases between. DNA of the CDR3: TGTGCCAGCAGAACCATCGGGAGCGGCTACACCTTC. It translates to CASRTIGSGYTF.

This chain joins TRBV11-2 and TRBJ1-3; 7 nucleotides line up with TRBD1. Germline V gives CDR1 SGHAT, CDR2 FQNNGV. V lost 8 bases and J lost 0; bases outside the gene matches: 4. This CDR3 has 14 amino acids. Here the CDR3 reads CASLGQSSGNTIYF. CDR3 bases: TGTGCCAGCCTGGGACAGAGCTCTGGAAACACCATATATTTT. The full variable domain, rest sourced from reference TRBV11-2 and TRBJ1-3, is EAGVAQSPRYKIIEKRQSVAFWCNPISGHATLYWYQQILGQGPKLLIQFQNNGVVDDSQLPKDRFSAERLKGVDSTLKIQPAKLEDSAVYLCASLGQSSGNTIYFGEGSWLTVV.

This clone was seen just once. This chain connects TRBV25-1 to TRBJ1-2; D not certain. From germline, CDR1 is MGHDK and CDR2 SYGVNS. V lost 3 bases and J lost 4, with 9 bases in between. CDR3 size: 13 residues. In DNA form, the CDR3 reads TGTGCCAGCAGTGACAGCACTCCCTATGGCTACACCTTC. It specifies CASSDSTPYGYTF.

The chain recombines TRBV29-1 with TRBJ1-1; D remains ambiguous. CDR3 length: 15 amino acids. The germline gives CDR1 SQVTM, CDR2 ANQGSEA. Trimming took off 5 bases at V and 2 bases at J, with 18 bases between the two ends. In DNA, the CDR3 is TGCAGCGTTAAGTCAGATTCGTCCTCAAACACTGAAGCTTTCTTT. Protein product: CSVKSDSSSNTEAFF.

The CDR3 DNA reads as TGTGCCAGCAGCTCCCCGGACAGGGGACGGGAAAAACTGTTTTTT. Residues: CASSSPDRGREKLFF. The chain combines TRBV7-2 with TRBJ1-4; 9 nucleotides line up with TRBD1. In germline, CDR1 is SGHTA, CDR2 FQGNSA. With 4 bases clipped from V and 8 bases from J, the junction kept 8 bases outside the gene matches. The CDR3 covers 15 residues.

This clone is a singleton in its sample. The chain combines TRBV7-2 with TRBJ2-4; 7 bases are shared with TRBD2. CDR1 and CDR2 from the germline V gene are SGHTA and FQGNSA. With V trimmed by 9 bases and J by 1 base, 6 bases remained unmatched. This CDR3 has 14 residues. For the CDR3, the DNA is TGTGCCAGTGGAGCGGGAAAGGCCAAAAACATTCAGTACTTC. It is translated as CASGAGKAKNIQYF.

This clone was counted once. The chain employs TRBV25-1 and TRBJ2-1; a weak D match, TRBD2 (6 bases). V was cut by 11 bases and J by 6 bases, with 11 bases left in between. This CDR3 region has 11 residues. The germline CDR1 and CDR2 sequences are MGHDK and SYGVNS. The CDR3 is CAGGRGNEQFF. DNA of the CDR3: TGTGCCGGGGGGAGAGGCAATGAGCAGTTCTTC.

V usage is TRBV5-4 and J usage is TRBJ2-7; TRBD2 might be the D (5 bases). Germline CDR1 SGHNT, CDR2 YYREEE (reference sequence). The CDR3 loop spans 13 amino acids. V was pared by 1 base and J by 5 bases, with 10 bases between. The CDR3 region is CASSLWLADEQYF. For the CDR3, the DNA is TGTGCCAGCAGCTTGTGGCTAGCCGACGAGCAGTACTTC.

The chain couples TRBV7-2 to TRBJ1-1, with D uncertain. With 2 bases removed from V and 3 bases from J, the gap between germline ends came to 10 bases. CDR3 length equals 14 residues. Germline CDR1 reads SGHTA; CDR2 reads FQGNSA. CDR3 in amino acids: CASSLLVVYTEAFF. The CDR3 region has the DNA TGTGCCAGCAGCTTACTAGTGGTGTACACTGAAGCTTTCTTT.

Concerning this clone: Other DNA sequences from this sample encode an identical CDR3 as well. This sequence joins TRBV28 and TRBJ1-5; no reliable D call. Germline CDR1 is MDHEN and CDR2 is SYDVKM. The V end lost 2 bases, the J end lost 3 bases, and 8 bases lay between the germline ends. The CDR3 has 14 residues. The CDR3 protein is CASSLGQFNQPQHF. CDR3 sequence (DNA): TGTGCCAGCAGTTTAGGGCAGTTCAATCAGCCCCAGCATTTT.

The V gene is TRBV11-2, the J gene TRBJ1-1; D gene unclear. The CDR3 is 14 residues long. Germline V lookup: CDR1 SGHAT, CDR2 FQNNGV. Trimming removed 5 bases at V and 10 bases at J, with 20 bases between. In DNA, the CDR3 is TGTGCCAGCAGCCCCAAGTTTGTGGGAGGAGGAGCTTTCTTT. Translated: CASSPKFVGGGAFF.

A single count supports this clone. V gene TRBV11-2 combines with J gene TRBJ2-7; TRBD2 matches at 12 bases. The CDR3 is made up of 15 amino acids. With 5 bases clipped from V and 3 bases from J, the junction kept 5 bases outside the gene matches. CDR1 is SGHAT and CDR2 is FQNNGV in the germline V gene. CDR3 coding DNA: TGTGCCAGCAGCCGACTAGCGGGAGTAGACTACGAGCAGTACTTC. It specifies CASSRLAGVDYEQYF.

The V call is TRBV27, the J call TRBJ2-1; D possibly matches TRBD1 or TRBD2 (5 bases each). The V gene's germline CDR1 is MNHEY and CDR2 SMNVEV (reference sequence). The CDR3 is 16 residues long. V dropped 6 bases and J dropped 0 bases, with 15 bases sitting between them. In DNA form, the CDR3 reads TGTGCCAGCAGCTCCCTGGGGGTCAGCTCCTACAATGAGCAGTTCTTC. Its translation is CASSSLGVSSYNEQFF.

The V and J genes are TRBV5-1 and TRBJ2-1; D ambiguous. The CDR3 consists of 15 residues. Trimming took 0 bases from V and 2 from J, leaving 9 bases between them. Per the germline V gene, CDR1 is SGHRS and CDR2 is YFSETQ. The CDR3 DNA sequence: TGCGCCAGCAGCTTGGGAACAGCTACCTACAATGAGCAGTTCTTC. It codes for CASSLGTATYNEQFF. Complete variable domain (other parts from reference TRBV5-1 and TRBJ2-1): KAGVTQTPRYLIKTRGQQVTLSCSPISGHRSVSWYQQTPGQGLQFLFEYFSETQRNKGNFPGRFSGRQFSNSRSEMNVSTLELGDSALYLCASSLGTATYNEQFFGPGTRLTVL.

Remarks on this clone: At the DNA level, this CDR3 is encoded by other sequences in the same sample as well. CDR3: CASTRGRTDTQYF. CDR3 in DNA: TGTGCCAGCACGAGGGGAAGGACAGATACGCAGTATTTT. V and J are TRBV2 and TRBJ2-3, with D perhaps TRBD1 or TRBD2 (5 bases each). The V gene's germline CDR1 is SNHLY and CDR2 FYNNEI. The CDR3 is 13 amino acids. Trimming removed 7 bases at V and 3 bases at J, with 11 bases between.

Of note for this clone: The sample holds other DNA sequences that translate to the same CDR3. The chain is built from TRBV10-3 and TRBJ1-4; 7 nucleotides line up with TRBD1. CDR3 length: 12 amino acids. Germline trimming cut 6 bases from V and 5 bases from J; bases unmatched to any gene: 0. Germline V gene data show CDR1 as ENHRY and CDR2 as SYGVKD. The CDR3 DNA sequence: TGTGCCATCAGCAGGGGGAATGAAAAACTGTTTTTT. Translating gives CAISRGNEKLFF.

Regarding this clone: Other DNA sequences in the sample encode the same CDR3. This chain joins TRBV28 and TRBJ1-2, with D perhaps TRBD1 (5 bases). The CDR3 loop spans 14 amino acids. CDR1 and CDR2 (germline): MDHEN, SYDVKM. Trimming removed 3 bases from V and 4 bases from J, with 12 bases in between. In nucleotides, the CDR3 is TGTGCCAGCAGTTTCCCGACGGGGGGCTATGGCTACACCTTC. Its protein is CASSFPTGGYGYTF.

CDR3 in DNA: TGTGCCAGCAGCACAGAGCGGGGCTCCTACGAGCAGTACTTC. It specifies CASSTERGSYEQYF. This rearrangement joins TRBV7-2 to TRBJ2-7; TRBD2 matches 7 bases. The CDR3 is 14 residues long. CDR1 and CDR2 from the germline V gene are SGHTA and FQGNSA. Unmatched junction bases numbered 4, after V lost 5 bases and J lost 0 bases.

This clone was seen a single time. The sample carries other DNA sequences with the same CDR3. In nucleotides, the CDR3 is TGCGCCAGCAGCTTAGGGACAGACAACAATGAGCAGTTCTTC. Translation gives CASSLGTDNNEQFF. The V gene is TRBV5-1, the J gene TRBJ2-1, with 7 bases that match TRBD1. Trimming took 2 bases from V and 5 from J; bases not matched to a gene: 4. Germline V gives CDR1 SGHRS, CDR2 YFSETQ. The CDR3 spans 14 residues.

The chain links TRBV27 to TRBJ2-7; no clear D. Per the germline V gene, CDR1 is MNHEY and CDR2 is SMNVEV (reference sequence). The CDR3 sequence is 14 residues long. The V gene lost 5 bases and the J gene lost 6 bases, with 17 bases spanning the gap. CDR3 coding DNA: TGTGCCAGCAGTCCCGGGTTGTCGGGCTCCGAGCAGTACTTC. Translation gives CASSPGLSGSEQYF.

This rearrangement joins TRBV9 to TRBJ1-2; D is unresolved. The CDR3 runs to 14 residues. Germline V gene sequence: CDR1 SGDLS, CDR2 YYNGEE. Deletions cut 4 bases from V and 1 base from J, with 11 bases between. CDR3 in DNA: TGTGCCAGCAGCCCCAGCGGGGTTAACTATGGCTACACCTTC. Translated, it gives CASSPSGVNYGYTF.

V usage is TRBV4-2 and J usage is TRBJ2-5; 8 bases agree with TRBD2. With 3 bases clipped from V and 5 bases from J, the junction kept 11 bases outside the gene matches. This CDR3 has 16 residues. Germline loops: CDR1 LGHNA, CDR2 YNFKEQ. CDR3 protein: CASSQFSGGKGETQYF. CDR3 in DNA: TGTGCCAGCAGCCAGTTTTCGGGAGGGAAAGGGGAGACCCAGTACTTC.